These 20 T cell receptor beta chains came from one sample sequenced in a study of cytomegalovirus exposure and HLA in healthy donors. A multiplex PCR was run with 60 Vbeta primers and 13 Jbeta primers. Sequenced by immunoSEQ multiplex PCR; TCRdb stores in-frame clones only, minus some. This sample has some 130,000 clones, with 80% to 90% found just once. Sequences were obtained from PBMCs. The receptors here all came from a male donor in good health and CMV-seropositive.

The chain couples TRBV7-8 to TRBJ1-5; D not resolved. CDR1 and CDR2 (germline): SGHVS, FQNEAQ. Trimming shortened V by 3 bases and J by 4 bases, and 4 bases separated the two germline ends. CDR3 length equals 12 residues. CDR3 in amino acids: CASSFLNQPQHF. In DNA form, the CDR3 reads TGTGCCAGCAGCTTCCTAAATCAGCCCCAGCATTTT.

This clone turned up a few times. V gene TRBV19 combines with J gene TRBJ2-1; 9 bases line up with TRBD2. This CDR3 region has 19 residues. Germline V gene data show CDR1 as LNHDA and CDR2 as SQIVND (reference sequence). V lost 6 bases, J lost 0 bases, and 15 bases stayed unmatched. CDR3 sequence: CASSPRPRAGGDSYNEQFF. In DNA form, the CDR3 reads TGTGCCAGTAGCCCCAGACCTAGAGCGGGAGGAGACTCCTACAATGAGCAGTTCTTC.

V is TRBV28 and J is TRBJ2-1; TRBD2 agrees at 8 bases. Trimming took 8 bases from V and 8 from J; bases not matched to a gene: 17. CDR3 length: 16 amino acids. Germline CDR1 and CDR2: MDHEN and SYDVKM. CDR3 nucleotides: TGTGCCAGCCCCCCGCAGGGTCAGCGGGAGTTCCATGAGCAGTTCTTC. It yields the protein CASPPQGQREFHEQFF.

The chain couples TRBV7-9 to TRBJ2-6; 7 bases align to TRBD1. Germline CDR1 and CDR2: SEHNR and FQNEAQ (reference sequence). Trimming removed 0 bases from V and 0 bases from J; junction bases left unmatched: 5. This CDR3 has 18 amino acids. The CDR3 region is CASSLADRLHSGANVLTF. DNA of the CDR3: TGTGCCAGCAGCTTAGCGGACAGGTTGCACTCTGGGGCCAACGTCCTGACTTTC.

This sequence joins TRBV7-8 and TRBJ2-7, with a possible D match to TRBD2 (5 bases). The CDR3 has 15 residues. V was pared by 5 bases and J by 3 bases, with 17 bases between. CDR1 SGHVS and CDR2 FQNEAQ come from the germline V gene. Here the CDR3 reads CASSPPEGPLYEQYF. The DNA for the CDR3 is TGTGCCAGCAGCCCTCCCGAGGGTCCACTCTACGAGCAGTACTTC.

The chain joins TRBV11-3 to TRBJ2-7; 12 nucleotides agree with TRBD2. The CDR3 covers 14 residues. The ends lost 5 bases at V and 6 bases at J; junction bases unmatched: 5. Germline assignment: CDR1 SGHNT and CDR2 YENEEA. CDR3 region: CASSVTSGSGEQYF. CDR3 sequence (DNA): TGTGCCAGCAGCGTGACTAGCGGGAGCGGCGAGCAGTACTTC.

This rearrangement joins TRBV19 to TRBJ2-7; 7 positions agree with TRBD2. The CDR3 loop spans 13 amino acids. Unmatched junction bases numbered 5, after V lost 6 bases and J lost 3 bases. CDR1 and CDR2 from the germline V gene are LNHDA and SQIVND (reference sequence). CDR3: CASSIREGYEQYF. DNA of the CDR3: TGTGCCAGTAGCATAAGGGAGGGCTACGAGCAGTACTTC.

The rearrangement joins TRBV7-2 to TRBJ1-4; 7 positions agree with TRBD1. Germline trimming cut 6 bases from V and 0 bases from J; bases unmatched to any gene: 4. Germline CDR1 and CDR2: SGHTA and FQGNSA. The CDR3 has 15 amino acids. Here the CDR3 reads CASRQQGATNEKLFF. The CDR3 bases are TGTGCCAGCAGACAGCAGGGGGCAACTAATGAAAAACTGTTTTTT. Combining the CDR3 with reference TRBV7-2 and TRBJ1-4 gives the whole variable domain GAGVSQSPSNKVTEKGKDVELRCDPISGHTALYWYRQSLGQGLEFLIYFQGNSAPDKSGLPSDRFSAERTGGSVSTLTIQRTQQEDSAVYLCASRQQGATNEKLFFGSGTQLSVL.

The count of this clone is one. The V and J genes are TRBV28 and TRBJ2-5, with TRBD2 identical over 7 bases. With V trimmed by 5 bases and J by 5 bases, 8 bases remained unmatched. The CDR3 length is 14 residues. Germline loops: CDR1 MDHEN, CDR2 SYDVKM. In DNA, the CDR3 is TGTGCCAGCAGTGCGACTAGCATAGGGGAGACCCAGTACTTC. Its protein is CASSATSIGETQYF.

The chain employs TRBV2 and TRBJ1-6; 7 nucleotides line up with TRBD1. The CDR3 is 16 amino acids. V lost 4 bases, J lost 10 bases, and 13 bases stayed unmatched. Germline CDR1 reads SNHLY; CDR2 reads FYNNEI. The CDR3 DNA reads as TGTGCCAGCAGTGTAGAGGGGGCGCCTATCTGGTCACCCCTCCACTTT. Encoded protein: CASSVEGAPIWSPLHF.

The genes are TRBV30 and TRBJ1-1; the D is unclear. Germline values: CDR1 GTSNPN, CDR2 SVGIG (reference sequence). This CDR3 contains 12 residues. Trimming took off 0 bases at V and 5 bases at J, with 7 bases between the two ends. DNA of the CDR3: TGTGCCTGGAGTGTGGGGAGGACTGAAGCTTTCTTT. Amino acids: CAWSVGRTEAFF.

The chain employs TRBV28 and TRBJ1-5, with D possibly TRBD1 on 6 matching bases. This CDR3 has 14 amino acids. CDR1 and CDR2 (germline): MDHEN, SYDVKM. V lost 3 bases, J lost 5 bases, and 11 bases lay in between. Here the CDR3 DNA reads TGTGCCAGCAGTTTGGGGGCAGGGCATCAGCCCCAGCATTTT. It is translated as CASSLGAGHQPQHF. The full variable domain, its missing parts supplied by reference TRBV28 and TRBJ1-5, is DVKVTQSSRYLVKRTGEKVFLECVQDMDHENMFWYRQDPGLGLRLIYFSYDVKMKEKGDIPEGYSVSREKKERFSLILESASTNQTSMYLCASSLGAGHQPQHFGDGTRLSIL.

V and J are TRBV5-1 and TRBJ1-4; D is ambiguous. V lost 0 bases and J 0 bases, leaving 6 bases between the germline ends. This CDR3 has 15 amino acids. Germline lookup yields CDR1 SGHRS and CDR2 YFSETQ. The CDR3, as DNA: TGCGCCAGCAGCTTGGCACTAGCAACTAATGAAAAACTGTTTTTT. It is translated as CASSLALATNEKLFF. Using reference TRBV5-1 and TRBJ1-4 for the parts outside the CDR3, the full variable domain is KAGVTQTPRYLIKTRGQQVTLSCSPISGHRSVSWYQQTPGQGLQFLFEYFSETQRNKGNFPGRFSGRQFSNSRSEMNVSTLELGDSALYLCASSLALATNEKLFFGSGTQLSVL.

This chain uses TRBV5-8 with TRBJ1-2; 11 nucleotides line up with TRBD1. This CDR3 has 16 residues. Germline CDR1 is SGHTS and CDR2 is YDEGEE. After removal of 4 bases from V and 5 bases from J, the junction contained 10 bases not matched to a gene. The CDR3 region has the DNA TGTGCCAGCAGCCCACGACCTGGACAGGGGGCGTATGGCTACACCTTC. Translated: CASSPRPGQGAYGYTF.

Turning to this clone: Other DNA sequences from this sample encode an identical CDR3 as well. The chain carries TRBV20-1 and TRBJ2-7; TRBD2 might be the D (5 bases). In germline, CDR1 is DFQATT, CDR2 SNEGSKA (reference sequence). The CDR3 loop spans 11 amino acids. Trimming took off 4 bases at V and 4 bases at J, with 8 bases between the two ends. CDR3: CSATPGYEQYF. The CDR3 region has the DNA TGCAGTGCTACACCGGGGTACGAGCAGTACTTC.

The rearrangement joins TRBV28 to TRBJ2-7, with D perhaps TRBD1 (6 bases). The CDR3 is made up of 14 amino acids. Germline V gene lookup returns CDR1 MDHEN and CDR2 SYDVKM. V lost 8 bases and J 0 bases, leaving 14 bases between the germline ends. CDR3 amino acids: CASPPTGHSYEQYF. The DNA of the CDR3 is TGTGCCAGCCCCCCGACAGGCCACTCCTACGAGCAGTACTTC.

The genes are TRBV6-6 and TRBJ2-7; 7 nucleotides align to TRBD1. V was clipped by 2 bases and J by 0 bases; unmatched bases: 4. CDR1 and CDR2 (germline): MNHNY, SVGAGI (reference sequence). The CDR3 sequence is 15 residues long. This chain's CDR3 is CASSYRQGSSYEQYF. CDR3 DNA: TGTGCCAGCAGTTACAGACAGGGAAGCTCCTACGAGCAGTACTTC.

This chain links TRBV11-2 with TRBJ2-7, with 7 positions matching TRBD1. Trimming removed 1 base from V and 2 bases from J; junction bases left unmatched: 8. From germline, CDR1 is SGHAT and CDR2 FQNNGV. The CDR3 totals 16 residues. The CDR3 here is CASSLGGGQAPYEQYF. The DNA for the CDR3 is TGTGCCAGCAGCTTAGGAGGCGGACAGGCTCCCTACGAGCAGTACTTC.

The genes are TRBV28 and TRBJ2-3; D is perhaps TRBD2 (6 bases). The V end lost 5 bases, the J end lost 6 bases, and 15 bases lay between the germline ends. In germline, CDR1 is MDHEN, CDR2 SYDVKM. This CDR3 has 14 residues. CDR3 in amino acids: CASSRTTTIDTQYF. The DNA for the CDR3 is TGTGCCAGCAGTCGGACTACCACGATCGATACGCAGTATTTT.

The chain has TRBV19 and TRBJ2-1; 7 positions match TRBD2. The trim removed 3 bases at V and 9 bases at J, leaving 5 bases unmatched. CDR3 length: 13 amino acids. CDR1 is LNHDA and CDR2 is SQIVND in the germline V gene (reference sequence). The CDR3 protein is CASSMTSPSEQFF. CDR3 nucleotide sequence: TGTGCCAGTAGTATGACTAGCCCCAGTGAGCAGTTCTTC.